The text below deals with one TCR beta chain. TCRdb keeps only in-frame clones here, not all; method: immunoSEQ multiplex PCR. The table includes under 200,000 clones, roughly 83% detected once. This sample is part of a study of blood T cell repertoires in COVID-19. Germline lookup yields CDR1 GTSNPN and CDR2 SVGIG (reference sequence). CDR3 length: 13 residues. Between the trimmed V and J ends, which lost 3 bases and 8 bases, there was a span of 13 bases. The source material was PBMCs or T cells enriched from blood (not recorded which). The source is a man aged 35 to 55 with acute COVID-19. The chain has TRBV30 and TRBJ1-4, with D maybe TRBD1 (6 bases). The CDR3 coding sequence is TGTGCCTGGAGAACAGGGAGACGAGAAAAACTGTTTTTT. Amino acid sequence: CAWRTGRREKLFF.